The 30 T cell receptor beta chains below all came from one sample that was sequenced in a study of control samples from healthy donors and cancer patients. TCRdb keeps only in-frame clones here, not all; method: immunoSEQ multiplex PCR. The table shows roughly 140,000 clones, with 75% to 90% occurring only once. Sequenced sample: blood. All receptors derive from a man younger than 40 in good health.

Written as DNA, the CDR3 is TGTGCCAGCAGCAAAGGGGGACAGGGTGACTATGGCTACACCTTC. This codes for CASSKGGQGDYGYTF. The chain employs TRBV21-1 and TRBJ1-2; TRBD1 was called by the table and not checked on the DNA. TRBV21-1 is designated a pseudogene. CDR3 length equals 15 residues.

The genes are TRBV7-2 and TRBJ1-1; D is possibly TRBD1 (5 bases). Trimming cost V 2 bases and J 11 bases, with 21 bases left between them. The V gene's germline CDR1 is SGHTA and CDR2 FQGNSA. The CDR3 contains 15 residues. The CDR3 DNA sequence: TGTGCCAGCAGCTTAATGTCCTTGGGAGGGGTCCCCGCTTTCTTT. Its protein is CASSLMSLGGVPAFF.

The chain recombines TRBV6-5 with TRBJ1-3; D unresolved. Germline V CDR1 and CDR2: MNHEY, SVGAGI. V lost 7 bases and J 0 bases, leaving 4 bases between the germline ends. The length of the CDR3 is 12 residues. As DNA, the CDR3 is TGTGCCAGCACGAGCTCTGGAAACACCATATATTTT. As protein: CASTSSGNTIYF.

The J gene is TRBJ2-1, the V gene TRBV27, with 7 bases fitting TRBD1. The trim removed 5 bases at V and 1 base at J, leaving 5 bases unmatched. The CDR3 sequence is 15 residues long. Germline CDR1 MNHEY, CDR2 SMNVEV (reference sequence). The CDR3 DNA follows: TGTGCCAGCAGTGTGCAACAGGGGTCCTACAATGAGCAGTTCTTC. It specifies CASSVQQGSYNEQFF.

The gene calls are TRBV7-9 and TRBJ2-1; 10 nucleotides line up with TRBD2. Germline lookup yields CDR1 SEHNR and CDR2 FQNEAQ (reference sequence). Unmatched junction bases numbered 5, after V lost 1 base and J lost 5 bases. This CDR3 has 16 residues. In DNA form, the CDR3 reads TGTGCCAGCAGCTTAGATGCTAGCGGGGGCAACAATGAGCAGTTCTTC. Its protein is CASSLDASGGNNEQFF.

This clone has just one count. This sequence joins TRBV27 and TRBJ1-5; D remains unclear. The CDR3 covers 14 residues. Germline V lookup: CDR1 MNHEY, CDR2 SMNVEV (reference sequence). The V end lost 3 bases, the J end lost 1 base, and 7 bases lay between the germline ends. The CDR3 spells CASSLYRSNQPQHF. Here the CDR3 DNA reads TGTGCCAGCAGTTTGTATAGAAGCAATCAGCCCCAGCATTTT.

The chain carries TRBV3-1 (or the pseudogene TRBV3-2) and TRBJ2-2; 10 positions agree with TRBD1. CDR1 is LGHDT and CDR2 is YNNKEL in the germline V gene (reference sequence). With 4 bases clipped from V and 1 base from J, the junction kept 3 bases outside the gene matches. This CDR3 spans 16 amino acids. CDR3 loop: CASSRRTGGNTGELFF. CDR3 DNA sequence: TGTGCCAGCAGCCGACGGACAGGGGGGAACACCGGGGAGCTGTTTTTT.

J is TRBJ2-1 and V is TRBV25-1; no reliable D call. Germline CDR1 and CDR2: MGHDK and SYGVNS. The CDR3 has 15 amino acids. V lost 3 bases, J lost 0 bases, and 9 bases lay in between. CDR3 in DNA: TGTGCCAGCAGTGACCACTCGAGCTCCTACAATGAGCAGTTCTTC. It yields the protein CASSDHSSSYNEQFF.

The chain employs TRBV5-6 and TRBJ2-5; 9 bases match TRBD1. The germline V gene has CDR1 SGHDT and CDR2 YYEEEE. The CDR3 is 13 amino acids. The V segment lost 5 bases and the J segment 5 bases; nucleotides outside the gene matches: 4. DNA of the CDR3: TGTGCCAGCAGAATGGGGACAGGGGAGACCCAGTACTTC. Its protein product is CASRMGTGETQYF.

The V and J genes are TRBV7-3 and TRBJ1-2; possibly TRBD1 for D (6 bases). Per the germline V gene, CDR1 is SGHTA and CDR2 is FQGTGA. V was trimmed by 4 bases and J by 4 bases, leaving 10 bases between them. The CDR3 is 13 residues long. The CDR3 loop is CASSSEGGYGYTF. As DNA, the CDR3 is TGTGCCAGCAGCTCTGAGGGGGGCTATGGCTACACCTTC.

V and J are TRBV5-5 and TRBJ1-2; D is uncertain. CDR3 size: 12 residues. Germline-derived CDR1 and CDR2 are SGHKS and YYEKEE (reference sequence). Trimming pared 3 bases from V and 5 bases from J, leaving 8 bases between. CDR3 coding DNA: TGTGCCAGCAGCTCCCAAATGTATGGCTACACCTTC. It is translated as CASSSQMYGYTF.

This chain uses TRBV19 with TRBJ2-2, with 11 positions matching TRBD1. This CDR3 contains 17 residues. Germline V CDR1 and CDR2: LNHDA, SQIVND (reference sequence). Losses at the gene ends were 1 base for V and 3 bases for J; bases not matched to a gene: 4. The CDR3 protein is CASSIGWGQGDTGELFF. DNA of the CDR3: TGTGCCAGTAGTATAGGATGGGGACAGGGGGACACCGGGGAGCTGTTTTTT.

This rearrangement joins TRBV14 to TRBJ1-1, with 8 nucleotides matching TRBD1. The CDR3 covers 15 residues. From germline, CDR1 is SGHDN and CDR2 FVKESK. V lost 7 bases, J lost 3 bases, and 10 bases stayed unmatched. The CDR3 loop is CASTKWTGLDTEAFF. CDR3 in DNA: TGTGCCAGCACCAAATGGACAGGGCTGGACACTGAAGCTTTCTTT.

This chain connects TRBV24-1 to TRBJ2-1; D possibly corresponds to TRBD1 (5 bases). Trimming pared 4 bases from V and 7 bases from J, leaving 22 bases between. The germline V gene has CDR1 KGHDR and CDR2 SFDVKD. The CDR3 is 17 amino acids. DNA of the CDR3: TGTGCCACCAGTGACCTATCGGATGGGGCTATGAAGAATGAGCAGTTCTTC. Amino acid sequence: CATSDLSDGAMKNEQFF.

The chain joins TRBV29-1 to TRBJ1-2; unclear D gene. CDR1 is SQVTM and CDR2 is ANQGSEA in the germline V gene. V dropped 3 bases and J dropped 4 bases, with 12 bases sitting between them. CDR3 length equals 13 residues. DNA of the CDR3: TGCAGCGTTGACCTATTTCGGAGCTATGGCTACACCTTC. Its protein product is CSVDLFRSYGYTF.

The chain links TRBV4-3 to TRBJ2-3; no reliable D call. CDR1 is LGHNA and CDR2 is YSLEER in the germline V gene. Trimming shortened V by 5 bases and J by 3 bases, and 12 bases separated the two germline ends. The CDR3 sequence is 14 residues long. The CDR3 DNA sequence: TGCGCCAGCAGCTTCACTCGCCCGACAGATACGCAGTATTTT. Protein product: CASSFTRPTDTQYF.

The chain uses TRBV19 and TRBJ2-7, with a tentative D call TRBD2 (5 bases). V lost 3 bases and J lost 2, with 8 bases in between. Germline values: CDR1 LNHDA, CDR2 SQIVND (reference sequence). The CDR3 contains 13 residues. CDR3 coding DNA: TGTGCCAGTAGTATCTCGGGGACCTACGAGCAGTACTTC. Amino acid sequence: CASSISGTYEQYF.

This clone occurred a few times. The chain combines TRBV7-8 with TRBJ1-1; a possible D gene is TRBD1 (5 bases). V shed 7 bases and J shed 2 bases, with 14 bases lying between them. The CDR3 is 14 amino acids. Per germline, CDR1 SGHVS and CDR2 FQNEAQ. CDR3 in DNA: TGTGCCAGCACCAAACAGGCCCCAAACACTGAAGCTTTCTTT. Translation gives CASTKQAPNTEAFF.

This chain joins TRBV6-5 and TRBJ1-1; D is ambiguous. Trimming pared 6 bases from V and 0 bases from J, leaving 11 bases between. The CDR3 has 14 amino acids. Germline V lookup: CDR1 MNHEY, CDR2 SVGAGI. CDR3 residues: CASRTSGVNTEAFF. The CDR3 bases are TGTGCCAGCAGAACAAGCGGGGTGAACACTGAAGCTTTCTTT.

The chain joins TRBV5-6 to TRBJ2-3, with D tentatively TRBD1 or TRBD2 (5 bases each). Germline V gene sequence: CDR1 SGHDT, CDR2 YYEEEE. V lost 7 bases and J 2 bases, leaving 20 bases between the germline ends. The CDR3 runs 16 residues. Written as DNA, the CDR3 is TGTGCCAGCTCTCCGCTCGGGGTAGGGGCCACAGATACGCAGTATTTT. Translated: CASSPLGVGATDTQYF.

The chain combines TRBV5-1 with TRBJ2-1, with 10 positions matching TRBD2. V lost 7 bases to trimming and J lost 0 bases; unmatched junction nucleotides: 10. This CDR3 spans 17 amino acids. CDR1 SGHRS and CDR2 YFSETQ come from the germline V gene. CDR3 region: CASRRTSGFSSYNEQFF. CDR3 coding DNA: TGCGCCAGCCGGAGGACTAGCGGTTTCAGCTCCTACAATGAGCAGTTCTTC.

The genes are TRBV5-4 and TRBJ2-5; 12 positions match TRBD2. There are 18 residues in the CDR3. Germline trimming cut 3 bases from V and 2 bases from J; bases unmatched to any gene: 11. Germline V gene lookup returns CDR1 SGHNT and CDR2 YYREEE (reference sequence). The CDR3 loop reads CASSSGLAGLAIQETQYF. As DNA, the CDR3 is TGTGCCAGCAGCTCAGGACTAGCGGGGTTGGCGATACAAGAGACCCAGTACTTC. Full variable domain (outside the CDR3, taken from reference TRBV5-4 and TRBJ2-5): ETGVTQSPTHLIKTRGQQVTLRCSSQSGHNTVSWYQQALGQGPQFIFQYYREEENGRGNFPPRFSGLQFPNYSSELNVNALELDDSALYLCASSSGLAGLAIQETQYFGPGTRLLVL.

This chain uses TRBV4-2 with TRBJ2-3, with 10 bases matching TRBD2. The CDR3 totals 15 residues. The V gene end was trimmed by 4 bases and the J gene end by 1 base; junction bases not matched to a gene: 2. Germline V CDR1 and CDR2: LGHNA, YNFKEQ. In DNA form, the CDR3 reads TGTGCCAGCAGCCCCACTAGCGGGGGCACAGATACGCAGTATTTT. Protein product: CASSPTSGGTDTQYF.

The CDR3 region has the DNA TGTGCCATCACCAAAGGGACAGGCTACGAGCAGTACTTC. Protein: CAITKGTGYEQYF. The J gene is TRBJ2-7, the V gene TRBV10-3, with 8 nucleotides matching TRBD1. Unmatched junction bases numbered 5, after V lost 7 bases and J lost 3 bases. CDR1 and CDR2 from the germline V gene are ENHRY and SYGVKD. CDR3 length equals 13 residues.

This clone was observed a handful of times. The chain carries TRBV7-2 and TRBJ2-5, with D unresolved. Trimming removed 1 base from V and 6 bases from J, with 0 bases in between. Per the germline V gene, CDR1 is SGHTA and CDR2 is FQGNSA. The CDR3 contains 10 residues. The CDR3 bases are TGTGCCAGCAGCTTAGAGACCCAGTACTTC. Its translation: CASSLETQYF.

The chain recombines TRBV18 with TRBJ2-7; the D is unclear. Trimming pared 8 bases from V and 1 base from J, leaving 15 bases between. The germline CDR1 and CDR2 sequences are KGHSH and LQKENI. The CDR3 is 14 amino acids. CDR3: CASTGQASSYEQYF. For the CDR3, the DNA is TGTGCCAGCACCGGCCAGGCATCATCCTACGAGCAGTACTTC.

CDR3 coding DNA: TGTGCCAGCAGTCCTAGGCGGGGGGACGACACCGGGGAGCTGTTTTTT. Protein sequence: CASSPRRGDDTGELFF. The chain joins TRBV5-5 to TRBJ2-2; TRBD2 matches 8 bases. In germline, CDR1 is SGHKS, CDR2 YYEKEE (reference sequence). This CDR3 comprises 16 residues. V lost 5 bases, J lost 3 bases, and 9 bases stayed unmatched.

V usage is TRBV6-5 and J usage is TRBJ1-2, with D perhaps TRBD1 (6 bases). The germline V gene has CDR1 MNHEY and CDR2 SVGAGI. This CDR3 spans 14 amino acids. V lost 2 bases to trimming and J lost 8 bases, with 15 bases between them. The CDR3 is CASSYGRMGGGYTF. The CDR3 region has the DNA TGTGCCAGCAGTTACGGCCGGATGGGGGGCGGCTACACCTTC.

The chain couples TRBV5-4 to TRBJ2-7, with no clear D. Trimming shortened V by 4 bases and J by 2 bases, and 10 bases separated the two germline ends. The CDR3 loop spans 13 amino acids. The V gene's germline CDR1 is SGHNT and CDR2 YYREEE (reference sequence). CDR3 in amino acids: CASSLDGTYEQYF. The CDR3 coding sequence is TGTGCCAGCAGCCTGGACGGTACCTACGAGCAGTACTTC.

The gene calls are TRBV7-8 and TRBJ1-2; D gene unclear. The CDR3 has 12 residues. Germline V gives CDR1 SGHVS, CDR2 FQNEAQ. V gave up 5 bases and J gave up 5 bases, with 9 bases separating them. In nucleotides, the CDR3 is TGTGCCAGCAGCCAAACGGTATATGGCTACACCTTC. It translates to CASSQTVYGYTF.